This is a list of T cell receptor beta chains from one sample in a study of OX40 agonist ivuxolimab in advanced cancers. Data came from immunoSEQ multiplex PCR; TCRdb stores just in-frame clones and leaves some out. The table lists about 29,000 clones, approximately 93% of them singletons. Sample: CD4+ or CD8+ T cells sorted from blood, taken in a trial of the OX40 agonist ivuxolimab. These TCRs come from an adult with an advanced solid tumor such as melanoma, head and neck, liver or kidney cancer. Each CDR3 is given with its conserved first and last residue. Each record gives: V gene, clone size, J gene, D gene, CDR3 length, CDR3 protein, CDR3 DNA. A D gene is named only where the DNA matches it firmly. Expanded clones get a size class; other rows say once, few or many, or leave the size out.

V: TRBV9; size: -; J: TRBJ2-3; D: TRBD2; length: 16; CDR3: CASSVSRTSDTDTQYF; DNA: TGTGCCAGCAGCGTTTCTCGGACTAGCGACACAGATACGCAGTATTTT
V: TRBV11-3; size: -; J: TRBJ2-5; D: -; length: 15; CDR3: CASSLGVGDWETQYF; DNA: TGTGCCAGCAGCTTAGGTGTTGGGGATTGGGAGACCCAGTACTTC
V: TRBV5-4; size: -; J: TRBJ1-1; D: -; length: 13; CDR3: CASSLDGETEAFF; DNA: TGTGCCAGCAGCTTGGATGGGGAAACTGAAGCTTTCTTT
V: TRBV27; size: -; J: TRBJ2-1; D: TRBD2; length: 16; CDR3: CASSPSGRTTYNEQFF; DNA: TGTGCCAGCAGCCCGAGCGGGAGGACCACCTACAATGAGCAGTTCTTC
V: TRBV5-3; size: -; J: TRBJ2-7; D: -; length: 14; CDR3: CARSLASFSYEQYF; DNA: TGTGCCAGAAGCTTGGCGAGCTTCTCCTACGAGCAGTACTTC
V: TRBV19; size: -; J: TRBJ2-7; D: TRBD2; length: 13; CDR3: CASEDREGYKQYF; DNA: TGTGCCAGCGAGGACCGGGAGGGCTACAAGCAGTACTTC
V: TRBV7-9; size: -; J: TRBJ2-1; D: -; length: 14; CDR3: CASSSDPAPREQFF; DNA: TGTGCCAGCAGCTCAGATCCGGCTCCTAGGGAGCAGTTCTTC
V: TRBV4-3; size: once; J: TRBJ2-1; D: -; length: 15; CDR3: CASSQDRTGFNEQFF; DNA: TGCGCCAGCAGCCAAGACCGGACTGGTTTCAATGAGCAGTTCTTC
V: TRBV5-1; size: -; J: TRBJ1-1; D: TRBD1; length: 17; CDR3: CASSSHQGATLNTEAFF; DNA: TGCGCCAGCAGCTCCCACCAGGGGGCTACATTGAACACTGAAGCTTTCTTT
V: TRBV10-2; size: -; J: TRBJ2-2; D: -; length: 12; CDR3: CASTGGTGELFF; DNA: TGCGCCAGCACCGGCGGGACCGGGGAGCTGTTTTTT
V: TRBV28; size: -; J: TRBJ2-1; D: -; length: 13; CDR3: CASGRSIYNEQFF; DNA: TGTGCCAGCGGGCGAAGTATTTACAATGAGCAGTTCTTC
V: TRBV7-9; size: -; J: TRBJ1-1; D: -; length: 15; CDR3: CASSLVHRSNTEAFF; DNA: TGTGCCAGCAGCTTAGTCCACAGGTCGAACACTGAAGCTTTCTTT
V: TRBV4-3; size: -; J: TRBJ2-2; D: -; length: 14; CDR3: CASSQVRGTGELFF; DNA: TGCGCCAGCAGCCAAGTAAGGGGAACCGGGGAGCTGTTTTTT
V: TRBV4-3; size: -; J: TRBJ1-3; D: -; length: 14; CDR3: CASSQGNGGNTIYF; DNA: TGCGCCAGCAGCCAAGGGAACGGCGGAAACACCATATATTTT
V: TRBV10-2; size: -; J: TRBJ1-1; D: -; length: 14; CDR3: CASSVDSMNTEAFF; DNA: TGCGCCAGCAGTGTCGACAGCATGAACACTGAAGCTTTCTTT
V: TRBV9; size: -; J: TRBJ1-1; D: TRBD1; length: 14; CDR3: CASRTGGLNTEAFF; DNA: TGTGCCAGCAGGACAGGGGGCCTGAACACTGAAGCTTTCTTT
V: TRBV28; size: -; J: TRBJ1-4; D: TRBD1; length: 14; CDR3: CASRPQGTNEKLFF; DNA: TGTGCCAGCAGGCCACAGGGGACTAATGAAAAACTGTTTTTT
V: TRBV27; size: -; J: TRBJ1-2; D: -; length: 12; CDR3: CASSPTSRDLTF; DNA: TGTGCCAGCAGTCCCACATCGAGGGATCTCACCTTC
V: TRBV6-1; size: -; J: TRBJ1-5; D: TRBD1; length: 13; CDR3: CASSPGQHQPQHF; DNA: TGTGCCAGCAGTCCGGGACAGCATCAGCCCCAGCATTTT
V: TRBV5-4; size: -; J: TRBJ2-7; D: -; length: 11; CDR3: CASSDLYEQYF; DNA: TGTGCCAGCAGCGATCTCTACGAGCAGTACTTC
V: TRBV5-1; size: -; J: TRBJ2-7; D: TRBD2; length: 15; CDR3: CASSLWGGGDYEQYF; DNA: TGCGCCAGCAGCTTGTGGGGCGGGGGGGACTACGAGCAGTACTTC
V: TRBV28; size: -; J: TRBJ2-7; D: -; length: 13; CDR3: CASSGQEGYEQYF; DNA: TGTGCCAGCAGTGGGCAGGAAGGCTACGAGCAGTACTTC
V: TRBV6-6; size: -; J: TRBJ2-2; D: TRBD1; length: 13; CDR3: CASSPRQGRELFF; DNA: TGTGCCAGCAGTCCCCGACAGGGCCGGGAGCTGTTTTTT
V: TRBV27; size: -; J: TRBJ2-1; D: -; length: 14; CDR3: CASSRGRLNNEQFF; DNA: TGTGCCAGCAGTAGGGGACGCCTAAACAATGAGCAGTTCTTC
V: TRBV4-1; size: -; J: TRBJ1-1; D: -; length: 15; CDR3: CASSQQGSITVPAFF; DNA: TGCGCCAGCAGCCAGCAGGGGTCTATAACGGTCCCAGCTTTCTTT
V: TRBV9; size: -; J: TRBJ2-3; D: -; length: 15; CDR3: CASSVGRGPSDTQYF; DNA: TGTGCCAGCAGCGTAGGTCGGGGGCCTTCAGATACGCAGTATTTT
V: TRBV10-1; size: once; J: TRBJ2-3; D: TRBD2; length: 16; CDR3: CASSDMSGGRSDTQYF; DNA: TGCGCCAGCAGTGATATGTCGGGAGGGCGGTCAGATACGCAGTATTTT
V: TRBV4-1; size: few; J: TRBJ2-3; D: -; length: 17; CDR3: CASSQDRGAWGTDTQYF; DNA: TGCGCCAGCAGCCAAGATCGGGGGGCTTGGGGCACAGATACGCAGTATTTT
V: TRBV27; size: -; J: TRBJ1-1; D: -; length: 14; CDR3: CASSAGTPNTEAFF; DNA: TGTGCCAGCAGTGCCGGGACACCGAACACTGAAGCTTTCTTT
V: TRBV10-3; size: -; J: TRBJ1-5; D: -; length: 14; CDR3: CAISESAGVGPQHF; DNA: TGTGCCATCAGTGAGTCAGCGGGGGTTGGGCCCCAGCATTTT
V: TRBV2; size: -; J: TRBJ1-1; D: -; length: 12; CDR3: CASSERGTEAFF; DNA: TGTGCCAGCAGTGAAAGGGGGACTGAAGCTTTCTTT
V: TRBV5-8; size: -; J: TRBJ2-7; D: TRBD1; length: 14; CDR3: CASSFPGQRPMGYF; DNA: TGTGCCAGCAGCTTCCCGGGACAGAGACCTATGGGGTACTTC
V: TRBV7-6; size: -; J: TRBJ2-7; D: -; length: 14; CDR3: CASSSLDSPYEQYF; DNA: TGTGCCAGCAGCTCCCTGGACAGCCCCTACGAGCAGTACTTC
V: TRBV6-5; size: -; J: TRBJ1-6; D: -; length: 16; CDR3: CASSYDLLWQNSPLHF; DNA: TGTGCCAGCAGTTACGATCTGTTATGGCAAAATTCACCCCTCCACTTT
V: TRBV28; size: -; J: TRBJ1-1; D: -; length: 13; CDR3: CASTFPRGTEAFF; DNA: TGTGCCAGCACTTTTCCAAGGGGCACTGAAGCTTTCTTT
V: TRBV11-2; size: -; J: TRBJ1-1; D: -; length: 15; CDR3: CASSQHSGLNTEAFF; DNA: TGTGCCAGCAGCCAACATTCGGGCTTGAACACTGAAGCTTTCTTT
V: TRBV30; size: -; J: TRBJ1-4; D: TRBD1; length: 15; CDR3: CAWRVPTGGGEKLFF; DNA: TGTGCCTGGAGGGTTCCGACAGGGGGAGGCGAAAAACTGTTTTTT
V: TRBV30; size: -; J: TRBJ1-1; D: -; length: 12; CDR3: CAWSVLGTEAFF; DNA: TGTGCCTGGAGTGTACTTGGGACCGAAGCTTTCTTT
V: TRBV27; size: -; J: TRBJ2-1; D: -; length: 12; CDR3: CANGPTWREQFF; DNA: TGTGCCAACGGTCCGACCTGGCGTGAGCAGTTCTTC
V: TRBV2; size: -; J: TRBJ1-4; D: -; length: 14; CDR3: CASSEGGGGEKLFF; DNA: TGTGCCAGCAGTGAAGGAGGTGGGGGAGAAAAACTGTTTTTT
V: TRBV7-3; size: -; J: TRBJ1-4; D: -; length: 13; CDR3: CASSQIQNEKLFF; DNA: TGCGCCAGCAGCCAAATTCAAAATGAAAAACTGTTTTTT
V: TRBV10-3; size: -; J: TRBJ2-2; D: -; length: 13; CDR3: CATLGISGGELFF; DNA: TGTGCCACGTTGGGGATTAGTGGCGGGGAGCTGTTTTTT
V: TRBV7-9; size: -; J: TRBJ2-7; D: TRBD1; length: 17; CDR3: CASSPPLGVTGFYEQYF; DNA: TGTGCCAGCAGCCCACCCTTAGGGGTGACAGGGTTCTACGAGCAGTACTTC
V: TRBV6-6; size: once; J: TRBJ1-4; D: TRBD1; length: 16; CDR3: CASSYGDRGLDEKLFF; DNA: TGTGCCAGCAGTTACGGGGACAGGGGGCTAGATGAAAAACTGTTTTTT
V: TRBV14; size: -; J: TRBJ2-7; D: TRBD1; length: 11; CDR3: CASSPGGEQYF; DNA: TGTGCCAGCAGCCCAGGGGGCGAGCAGTACTTC
V: TRBV2; size: -; J: TRBJ1-1; D: -; length: 12; CDR3: CASRGLNTEAFF; DNA: TGTGCCAGCAGGGGGCTGAACACTGAAGCTTTCTTT
V: TRBV6-1; size: once; J: TRBJ2-7; D: -; length: 15; CDR3: CASSEPVNVDYEQYF; DNA: TGTGCCAGCAGTGAACCGGTGAATGTCGACTACGAGCAGTACTTC
V: TRBV5-1; size: few; J: TRBJ2-5; D: TRBD2; length: 15; CDR3: CASSPSGGLQETQYF; DNA: TGCGCCAGCAGTCCTAGCGGGGGCCTTCAAGAGACCCAGTACTTC